The 28 T cell receptor beta chains listed next were all sequenced from one sample in a study of CDR3 diversity in severe acne (dated by TCRdb to about 2019). Library preparation used PCR. Sequencing was carried out with an Illumina HiSeq 2000. TCRdb reworked the public reads: Q25 trimming with fastp, MiXCR clone assembly, productive beta chains retained. A single entry per CDR3 protein holds the most common genes and DNA from its merged rows. This sample holds approximately 90,000 distinct CDR3 sequences; roughly 49% were observed only once. The ten largest clones add up to 11% of the sample. The sample consisted of blood. Receptors were obtained from a male donor with severe acne vulgaris.

This sequence joins TRBV28 and TRBJ1-2; D is unclear. Germline CDR1 MDHEN, CDR2 SYDVKM. This CDR3 contains 13 residues. V lost 2 bases and J lost 1, with 5 bases in between. CDR3 coding DNA: TGTGCCAGCAGTTTAGGGGTTAACTATGGCTACACCTTC. Translating it yields CASSLGVNYGYTF.

This rearrangement joins TRBV12-3 or TRBV12-4 to TRBJ2-6; the D is unclear. The CDR3 is 12 residues long. The germline V and J ends were trimmed by 8 bases and 4 bases, with 6 bases remaining between them. The CDR3 DNA reads as TGTGCCAGCTACCTCGGGGCCAACGTCCTGACTTTC. As protein: CASYLGANVLTF.

This clonotype was recorded only once. The chain's CDR3 is CASSQTGTGNYEQYF. The DNA of the CDR3 is TGTGCCAGCAGCCAAACCGGGACAGGGAACTACGAGCAGTACTTC. This sequence joins TRBV7-3 and TRBJ2-7; 9 bases map to TRBD1. The ends lost 5 bases at V and 3 bases at J; junction bases unmatched: 8. Germline lookup yields CDR1 SGHTA and CDR2 FQGTGA. This CDR3 contains 15 residues.

To note about this clonotype: The conserved final phenylalanine or tryptophan is absent from the CDR3, which likely points to a read error. The V call is TRBV15, the J call TRBJ1-6, with a weak D call TRBD1 (5 bases). Looked up from germline, CDR1 is LNHNV and CDR2 is YYDKDF (reference sequence). CDR3 length: 15 residues. CDR3 residues: CATSGEDNVNSPLHS. The CDR3 bases are TGTGCCACCAGCGGAGAGGACAATGTTAATTCACCCCTCCACTCT.

This clonotype has just a few counts. The rearrangement uses TRBV6-1 and TRBJ2-5, with 10 bases matching TRBD2. Germline V gene data show CDR1 as MNHNS and CDR2 as SASEGT. After removal of 7 bases from V and 3 bases from J, the junction contained 2 bases not matched to a gene. The CDR3 covers 13 residues. The CDR3 is CASNLAGEETQYF. For the CDR3, the DNA is TGTGCCAGCAATCTAGCGGGAGAAGAGACCCAGTACTTC.

The gene calls are TRBV14 and TRBJ2-2, with 9 bases fitting TRBD2. The germline V gene encodes CDR1 SGHDN and CDR2 FVKESK. The CDR3 is made up of 16 amino acids. V lost 5 bases, J lost 4 bases, and 8 bases stayed unmatched. CDR3 region: CASSGGLAGLTGELFF. DNA of the CDR3: TGTGCCAGCAGCGGCGGGCTAGCGGGACTCACCGGGGAGCTGTTTTTT.

In regard to this clonotype: Since the CDR3 does not end with the conserved phenylalanine or tryptophan, this likely comes from a read error. This chain connects TRBV27 to TRBJ2-1; 7 bases match TRBD2. The CDR3 runs 14 residues. From germline, CDR1 is MNHEY and CDR2 SMNVEV (reference sequence). The CDR3 spells CASSPWQGGDEQFL. Here the CDR3 DNA reads TGTGCCAGCAGCCCCTGGCAGGGAGGGGATGAACAGTTCCTC.

This clonotype was seen repeatedly, ten times or more. The gene calls are TRBV20-1 and TRBJ1-1; 7 positions agree with TRBD1. Trimming cost V 7 bases and J 5 bases; bases outside gene matches: 13. This CDR3 region has 14 residues. CDR1 and CDR2 from the germline V gene are DFQATT and SNEGSKA (reference sequence). The CDR3 coding sequence is TGCAGTGTTCCACCTGGGACAGTATTTACTGAAGCTTTCTTT. Protein product: CSVPPGTVFTEAFF.

The rearrangement joins TRBV5-4 to TRBJ2-1, with D perhaps assigned TRBD1 or TRBD2 (5 bases each). V was shortened by 4 bases and J by 5 bases, with 13 bases between the two germline ends. Germline V lookup: CDR1 SGHNT, CDR2 YYREEE (reference sequence). The CDR3 runs 14 residues. The CDR3 loop reads CASSQQGENNEQFF. For the CDR3, the DNA is TGTGCCAGCAGCCAGCAGGGAGAGAACAATGAGCAGTTCTTC.

This clonotype appeared a few times. The rearrangement links TRBV29-1 to TRBJ1-1, with D hard to call. The CDR3 is 10 amino acids. Trimming stripped 6 bases from V and 3 bases from J, with 5 bases between. Germline lookup yields CDR1 SQVTM and CDR2 ANQGSEA. CDR3 in DNA: TGCAGCGTCGACGACACTGAAGCTTTCTTT. This translates into CSVDDTEAFF.

The V gene is TRBV6-5, the J gene TRBJ2-5; D is possibly TRBD2 (5 bases). The germline V and J ends were trimmed by 0 bases and 5 bases, with 10 bases remaining between them. CDR1 and CDR2 (germline): MNHEY, SVGAGI. This CDR3 is 14 amino acids long. The CDR3 spells CASSYSRASETQYF. CDR3 nucleotides: TGTGCCAGCAGTTACTCGCGGGCCTCGGAGACCCAGTACTTC.

This clonotype is a singleton in its sample. V gene TRBV20-1 combines with J gene TRBJ2-7, with 7 bases matching TRBD1. V was pared by 3 bases and J by 1 base, with 3 bases of the junction left unmatched. From germline, CDR1 is DFQATT and CDR2 SNEGSKA (reference sequence). There are 13 residues in the CDR3. The CDR3 DNA reads as TGCAGTGCTAGGAGCAGGGGGTCCTACGAGCAGTACTTC. Encoded protein: CSARSRGSYEQYF.

In its sample, this clonotype was seen once. The V gene is TRBV5-4, the J gene TRBJ1-3; D may be TRBD1 (6 bases). The CDR3 is 16 residues long. Looked up from germline, CDR1 is SGHNT and CDR2 is YYREEE (reference sequence). V was pared by 4 bases and J by 0 bases, with 14 bases between. CDR3 region: CASSPGQSRSGNTIYF. The CDR3, as DNA: TGTGCCAGCAGCCCAGGACAGTCCCGCTCTGGAAACACCATATATTTT.

The table lists this clonotype with many counts. The chain uses TRBV20-1 and TRBJ1-1; D ambiguous. Trimming stripped 6 bases from V and 6 bases from J, with 11 bases between. CDR3 length: 11 amino acids. Germline V gene lookup returns CDR1 DFQATT and CDR2 SNEGSKA (reference sequence). The CDR3 region is CSAATRAEAFF. The DNA of the CDR3 is TGCAGTGCCGCTACGCGCGCTGAAGCTTTCTTT.

The CDR3 region is CASSGTSRKYEQFF. For the CDR3, the DNA is TGTGCCAGCAGCGGGACTAGCAGGAAGTATGAGCAGTTCTTC. The V gene is TRBV7-3, the J gene TRBJ2-1; 9 bases are a match to TRBD2. The V gene end was trimmed by 5 bases and the J gene end by 8 bases; junction bases not matched to a gene: 7. The CDR3 has 14 residues. The germline V gene has CDR1 SGHTA and CDR2 FQGTGA.

The chain employs TRBV2 and TRBJ1-1, with TRBD1 as a possible D gene (6 bases). Germline-derived CDR1 and CDR2 are SNHLY and FYNNEI. The CDR3 is 12 amino acids. V was trimmed by 6 bases and J by 6 bases, leaving 11 bases between them. The CDR3 spells CASRTGSAEAFF. CDR3 DNA: TGTGCCAGCAGAACAGGGAGCGCTGAAGCTTTCTTT.

This clonotype was recorded a few times. The rearrangement uses TRBV6-1 and TRBJ2-7, with D maybe TRBD1 (6 bases). Trimming stripped 7 bases from V and 2 bases from J, with 12 bases between. This CDR3 comprises 13 residues. The germline gives CDR1 MNHNS, CDR2 SASEGT. In DNA, the CDR3 is TGTGCCAGCACACAGGGATCTCCCTACGAGCAGTACGTC. As protein: CASTQGSPYEQYV.

With respect to this clonotype: A junction boundary mismatches the germline segment, possibly from a read error. The V and J genes are TRBV2 and TRBJ1-5; no reliable D call. This CDR3 contains 14 residues. CDR1 and CDR2 from the germline V gene are SNHLY and FYNNEI. The CDR3, as DNA: TGTGCCGGCAGCGTGGGGTGGGAAGATCAGCCCCAGCATTTT. The encoded protein is CAGSVGWEDQPQHF. Together with reference TRBV2 and TRBJ1-5, the CDR3 gives the full variable domain: EPEVTQTPSHQVTQMGQEVILRCVPISNHLYFYWYRQILGQKVEFLVSFYNNEISEKSEIFDDQFSVERPDGSNFTLKIRSTKLEDSAMYFCAGSVGWEDQPQHFGDGTRLSIL.

The CDR3 here is CASSRGTQYF. The CDR3 DNA reads as TGTGCCAGCAGTCGGGGGACCCAGTACTTC. The genes are TRBV6-5 and TRBJ2-5, with a tentative D call TRBD2 (5 bases). Germline V gives CDR1 MNHEY, CDR2 SVGAGI. This CDR3 contains 10 residues. V was shortened by 5 bases and J by 7 bases, with 5 bases between the two germline ends.

This clonotype came up once. A read error may explain this, as a much larger clone is one base away. The genes are TRBV9 and TRBJ2-3; D not resolved. CDR1 SGDLS and CDR2 YYNGEE come from the germline V gene. This CDR3 is 13 amino acids long. CDR3 in DNA: TGTGCCAGCGGCGTAGGTGGGGCAGATACGCAGTATTTT. Amino acid sequence: CASGVGGADTQYF.

This sequence joins TRBV25-1 and TRBJ2-7; 8 nucleotides match TRBD1. The CDR3 spans 15 residues. The ends lost 3 bases at V and 0 bases at J; junction bases unmatched: 4. Germline CDR1 is MGHDK and CDR2 is SYGVNS. Written as DNA, the CDR3 is TGTGCCAGCAGTGACCCGGACAGGGACTCCTACGAGCAGTACTTC. It yields the protein CASSDPDRDSYEQYF.

The chain is built from TRBV7-9 and TRBJ2-3; D may match TRBD1 or TRBD2 (5 bases each). CDR1 SEHNR and CDR2 FQNEAQ come from the germline V gene (reference sequence). Trimming took 2 bases from V and 3 from J, leaving 21 bases between them. The CDR3 contains 18 residues. CDR3 bases: TGTGCCAGCAGCTTATTGTATCCCGGGGCCGGGATTACAGATACGCAGTATTTT. This codes for CASSLLYPGAGITDTQYF.

This clonotype was recorded once. This chain links TRBV5-4 with TRBJ2-5, with D possibly being TRBD1 or TRBD2 (5 bases each). In germline, CDR1 is SGHNT, CDR2 YYREEE (reference sequence). V gave up 3 bases and J gave up 4 bases, with 13 bases separating them. The CDR3 consists of 14 residues. The chain's CDR3 is CASSSPSGGETQYF. CDR3 DNA: TGTGCCAGCAGCTCCCCCTCTGGGGGAGAGACCCAGTACTTC.

V usage is TRBV4-3 and J usage is TRBJ2-7, with 8 nucleotides matching TRBD2. The CDR3 extends over 14 amino acids. With 3 bases clipped from V and 2 bases from J, the junction kept 3 bases outside the gene matches. Per germline, CDR1 LGHNA and CDR2 YSLEER. CDR3 in amino acids: CASSHREGPYEQYF. The CDR3 DNA reads as TGCGCCAGCAGCCACCGGGAGGGCCCCTACGAGCAGTACTTC.

The V call is TRBV7-8, the J call TRBJ2-1; 8 bases are a match to TRBD1. Germline V lookup: CDR1 SGHVS, CDR2 FQNEAQ. CDR3 length equals 14 residues. J lost 3 bases, V lost 3 bases, and 1 base had no gene match. CDR3 protein: CASSFTGGYNEQFF. The CDR3 bases are TGTGCCAGCAGCTTTACAGGGGGCTACAATGAGCAGTTCTTC.

For this clonotype: A junction boundary mismatches the germline segment, possibly from a read error. The chain is built from TRBV20-1 and TRBJ2-1; 13 nucleotides line up with TRBD2. The CDR3 has 15 amino acids. Per the germline V gene, CDR1 is DFQATT and CDR2 is SNEGSKA (reference sequence). The CDR3 sequence is CSATGLAGEFNGQFF. The CDR3 DNA reads TGCAGTGCTACCGGACTAGCGGGAGAGTTCAATGGGCAGTTCTTC.

V and J are TRBV5-1 and TRBJ1-6; D not certain. Germline V gene sequence: CDR1 SGHRS, CDR2 YFSETQ. Trimming took 2 bases from V and 13 from J, leaving 19 bases between them. The CDR3 has 15 residues. Here the CDR3 reads CASSFEDVSMDPLHF. The CDR3 nucleotides read TGCGCCAGCAGCTTTGAGGACGTCTCTATGGATCCCCTCCACTTT.

At least ten counts were recorded for this clonotype. The genes are TRBV5-1 and TRBJ2-1; 8 bases are shared with TRBD2. The V gene end was trimmed by 0 bases and the J gene end by 10 bases; junction bases not matched to a gene: 3. Germline values: CDR1 SGHRS, CDR2 YFSETQ. The CDR3 is 13 amino acids. The CDR3 region is CASSLGVAGEQFF. CDR3 nucleotide sequence: TGCGCCAGCAGCTTGGGGGTAGCGGGGGAGCAGTTCTTC.